A single sample is the source of the 21 T cell receptor beta chains below, sequenced in a study of blood T cell repertoires in COVID-19. TCRdb's table, derived via immunoSEQ multiplex PCR, lists solely in-frame clones and lacks some. The sample lists approximately 210,000 clones, approximately 91% occurring once. The specimen sequenced was peripheral blood. All receptors derive from a woman in her forties with acute or convalescent COVID-19.

The chain is built from TRBV5-1 and TRBJ2-5; a weak D match, TRBD1 (6 bases). The CDR3 is 15 amino acids. The V gene lost 6 bases and the J gene lost 0 bases, with 15 bases spanning the gap. CDR1 SGHRS and CDR2 YFSETQ come from the germline V gene. The CDR3: CASNLGGGHQETQYF. CDR3 nucleotides: TGCGCCAGCAACCTAGGTGGGGGCCACCAAGAGACCCAGTACTTC.

V gene TRBV29-1 combines with J gene TRBJ1-2, with D possibly matching TRBD1 (6 bases). Germline CDR1 SQVTM, CDR2 ANQGSEA. CDR3 length: 13 amino acids. The ends were cut back, 4 bases at V and 0 bases at J, with 9 bases in the middle. The CDR3 bases are TGCAGCGTTGTGGACAGAACTAACTATGGCTACACCTTC. It codes for CSVVDRTNYGYTF.

V usage is TRBV5-8 and J usage is TRBJ2-1; 9 bases line up with TRBD1. In germline, CDR1 is SGHTS, CDR2 YDEGEE. This CDR3 is 15 amino acids long. The V gene end was trimmed by 4 bases and the J gene end by 3 bases; junction bases not matched to a gene: 5. The CDR3 is CASSPTGGLYNEQFF. The CDR3 coding sequence is TGTGCCAGCAGCCCGACAGGGGGGCTCTACAATGAGCAGTTCTTC.

The chain carries TRBV28 and TRBJ2-7; D perhaps matches TRBD1 (6 bases). The CDR3 totals 13 residues. Germline lookup yields CDR1 MDHEN and CDR2 SYDVKM. V was clipped by 4 bases and J by 11 bases, with 18 bases between them. The CDR3 DNA reads TGTGCCAGCAGTTCCAGAGACACAGGGAAAGAGTACGTC. Translated: CASSSRDTGKEYV.

This sequence joins TRBV3-1 (or the pseudogene TRBV3-2) and TRBJ1-1; D is uncertain. The germline V and J ends were trimmed by 1 base and 0 bases, with 6 bases remaining between them. Germline V gene sequence: CDR1 LGHDT, CDR2 YNNKEL (reference sequence). The CDR3 totals 14 residues. The CDR3 region has the DNA TGTGCCAGCAGCCAAGGTCTACTGAACACTGAAGCTTTCTTT. Encoded protein: CASSQGLLNTEAFF.

This chain joins TRBV14 and TRBJ1-3, with D perhaps matching TRBD1 (6 bases). CDR1 and CDR2 from the germline V gene are SGHDN and FVKESK. V lost 0 bases and J 4 bases, leaving 10 bases between the germline ends. The CDR3 runs 15 residues. CDR3 bases: TGTGCCAGCAGCCAAGAACGGGGGGGCGGAAACACCATATATTTT. Translated, it gives CASSQERGGGNTIYF. The variable domain in full, completed from reference TRBV14 and TRBJ1-3, reads EAGVTQFPSHSVIEKGQTVTLRCDPISGHDNLYWYRRVMGKEIKFLLHFVKESKQDESGMPNNRFLAERTGGTYSTLKVQPAELEDSGVYFCASSQERGGGNTIYFGEGSWLTVV.

This clone was found a few times. The chain joins TRBV24-1 to TRBJ1-2, with D perhaps matching TRBD1 (5 bases). The V end lost 7 bases, the J end lost 2 bases, and 13 bases lay between the germline ends. The CDR3 spans 14 residues. The germline V gene encodes CDR1 KGHDR and CDR2 SFDVKD. The CDR3 DNA reads as TGTGCCACCAGGGGGCTGACTTTAAACTATGGCTACACCTTC. This codes for CATRGLTLNYGYTF.

This clone was counted a few times. The rearrangement joins TRBV4-2 to TRBJ1-1; D possibly corresponds to TRBD1 (6 bases). CDR3 length: 18 residues. V dropped 2 bases and J dropped 5 bases, with 24 bases sitting between them. Germline CDR1 is LGHNA and CDR2 is YNFKEQ. CDR3 amino acids: CASSQHAGGQGPGTEAFF. The CDR3 coding sequence is TGTGCCAGCAGCCAACATGCTGGGGGTCAGGGGCCGGGGACTGAAGCTTTCTTT.

V and J are TRBV28 and TRBJ2-7; no reliable D call. The V gene's germline CDR1 is MDHEN and CDR2 SYDVKM. CDR3 length: 14 amino acids. The germline V and J ends were trimmed by 5 bases and 2 bases, with 13 bases remaining between them. The CDR3 is CASSPARRTYEQYV. The CDR3 bases are TGTGCCAGCAGTCCTGCCCGCAGGACCTACGAGCAGTACGTC.

The rearrangement links TRBV4-1 to TRBJ1-2; 11 nucleotides agree with TRBD1. The CDR3 has 15 amino acids. The V and J ends lost 5 bases and 4 bases, in that order; junction bases with no gene match: 6. Germline V gives CDR1 MGHRA, CDR2 YSYEKL. This CDR3 reads CASSLIGQGAYGYTF. The CDR3 nucleotides are TGCGCCAGCAGCTTGATCGGACAGGGGGCCTATGGCTACACCTTC.

V usage is TRBV6-1 and J usage is TRBJ2-7, with 7 bases aligning to TRBD1. Germline-derived CDR1 and CDR2 are MNHNS and SASEGT. The CDR3 has 16 residues. Trimming took 2 bases from V and 2 from J; bases not matched to a gene: 9. The CDR3, as DNA: TGTGCCAGCAGTGAACTAAGGGGGCAGGGACCCTACGAGCAGTACGTC. This translates into CASSELRGQGPYEQYV.

The chain combines TRBV2 with TRBJ1-4; no reliable D call. There are 14 residues in the CDR3. Trimming removed 7 bases from V and 6 bases from J, with 15 bases in between. The germline V gene has CDR1 SNHLY and CDR2 FYNNEI. As DNA, the CDR3 is TGTGCCAGCACCGACCCGGGGTTTGATGAAAAACTGTTTTTT. This codes for CASTDPGFDEKLFF.

V usage is TRBV30 and J usage is TRBJ1-6; D gene uncertain. Between the trimmed V and J ends, which lost 0 bases and 8 bases, there was a span of 8 bases. The CDR3 is 13 amino acids. Germline V gives CDR1 GTSNPN, CDR2 SVGIG (reference sequence). CDR3 sequence reads: CAWSVREYSPLHF. The CDR3 nucleotides are TGTGCCTGGAGTGTAAGGGAGTATTCACCCCTCCACTTT.

The chain carries TRBV15 and TRBJ1-1; TRBD1 agrees at 7 bases. Germline CDR1 LNHNV, CDR2 YYDKDF (reference sequence). The CDR3 is 16 amino acids. The J segment lost 7 bases and the V segment lost 6 bases, leaving 17 bases of the junction unmatched. The CDR3 here is CATRGGAVGTANEAFF. The CDR3 bases are TGTGCCACCAGGGGAGGTGCGGTCGGGACAGCAAATGAAGCTTTCTTT. Full variable domain (remainder filled in from reference TRBV15 and TRBJ1-1): DAMVIQNPRYQVTQFGKPVTLSCSQTLNHNVMYWYQQKSSQAPKLLFHYYDKDFNNEADTPDNFQSRRPNTSFCFLDIRSPGLGDTAMYLCATRGGAVGTANEAFFGQGTRLTVV.

The CDR3 protein is CASSFAGHNEQFF. The CDR3 nucleotides are TGTGCCAGCAGTTTTGCAGGGCACAATGAGCAGTTCTTC. The chain has TRBV12-3 or TRBV12-4 and TRBJ2-1; TRBD1 is a possible D gene (5 bases). The CDR3 spans 13 residues. Deletions cut 3 bases from V and 5 bases from J, with 8 bases between.

This sequence joins TRBV6-6 and TRBJ1-1; TRBD1 aligns across 7 bases. Germline CDR1 MNHNY, CDR2 SVGAGI (reference sequence). CDR3 length equals 11 residues. The V and J ends lost 7 bases and 5 bases, in that order; junction bases with no gene match: 1. CDR3 in DNA: TGTGCCAGCAACAGGGGAACTGAAGCTTTCTTT. Protein: CASNRGTEAFF.

This clone came up a few times. This sequence joins TRBV2 and TRBJ1-2, with 9 bases aligning to TRBD1. V shed 7 bases and J 1 base; nucleotides not matched to a gene: 10. Germline CDR1 SNHLY, CDR2 FYNNEI. The CDR3 totals 16 residues. CDR3 DNA: TGTGCCAGCATCCCTGGGGACAGGGCCTTTAACTATGGCTACACCTTC. Residues: CASIPGDRAFNYGYTF.

The chain couples TRBV6-5 to TRBJ1-5; D unresolved. V lost 8 bases and J lost 4, with 12 bases in between. Per the germline V gene, CDR1 is MNHEY and CDR2 is SVGAGI. The CDR3 length is 13 residues. The CDR3 DNA follows: TGTGCCAGCCATATAGTCGAGAATCAGCCCCAGCATTTT. This codes for CASHIVENQPQHF.

The chain is built from TRBV18 and TRBJ1-5; D is unresolved. The CDR3 contains 15 residues. The V end lost 3 bases, the J end lost 2 bases, and 11 bases lay between the germline ends. Per the germline V gene, CDR1 is KGHSH and CDR2 is LQKENI. CDR3 coding DNA: TGTGCCAGCTCACCGCCGGGTGACGGCAATCAGCCCCAGCATTTT. Translated, it gives CASSPPGDGNQPQHF. The variable domain in full, with the rest retrieved from reference TRBV18 and TRBJ1-5, is NAGVMQNPRHLVRRRGQEARLRCSPMKGHSHVYWYRQLPEEGLKFMVYLQKENIIDESGMPKERFSAEFPKEGPSILRIQQVVRGDSAAYFCASSPPGDGNQPQHFGDGTRLSIL.

The chain couples TRBV9 to TRBJ2-1, with a possible D match to TRBD1 (7 bases). V was clipped by 3 bases and J by 5 bases, with 15 bases between them. The CDR3 length is 15 residues. Germline CDR1 is SGDLS and CDR2 is YYNGEE. CDR3 sequence reads: CASSALGGGHNEQFF. CDR3 sequence (DNA): TGTGCCAGCAGCGCCTTAGGAGGGGGCCACAATGAGCAGTTCTTC. The full variable domain, in which reference TRBV9 and TRBJ2-1 provide the parts outside the CDR3, is DSGVTQTPKHLITATGQRVTLRCSPRSGDLSVYWYQQSLDQGLQFLIQYYNGEERAKGNILERFSAQQFPDLHSELNLSSLELGDSALYFCASSALGGGHNEQFFGPGTRLTVL.

This rearrangement joins TRBV5-4 to TRBJ1-1, with D uncertain. The CDR3 runs to 12 residues. Germline values: CDR1 SGHNT, CDR2 YYREEE (reference sequence). V dropped 2 bases and J dropped 1 base, with 3 bases sitting between them. Here the CDR3 DNA reads TGTGCCAGCAGCTTACAGAACACTGAAGCTTTCTTT. Translated, it gives CASSLQNTEAFF.